A single sample is the source of the 27 T cell receptor beta chains below, sequenced in a study of OX40 agonist ivuxolimab in advanced cancers. The table came from immunoSEQ multiplex PCR; TCRdb's copy has only in-frame clones and leaves some out. The data show about 78,000 clones, about 84% seen once. Material: CD4+ or CD8+ T cells sorted from blood, obtained in a trial of the OX40 agonist ivuxolimab. These receptor sequences come from an adult with an advanced solid tumor such as melanoma, head and neck, liver or kidney cancer.

The chain is built from TRBV7-3 and TRBJ1-2; tentative D call: TRBD1 (5 bases). Germline CDR1 reads SGHTA; CDR2 reads FQGTGA. V lost 3 bases and J 6 bases, leaving 11 bases between the germline ends. The length of the CDR3 is 13 residues. In DNA form, the CDR3 reads TGTGCCAGCAGCTTCGGGGGATATGATGGCTACACCTTC. Protein sequence: CASSFGGYDGYTF.

The chain joins TRBV11-3 to TRBJ2-1; 13 bases agree with TRBD2. Germline lookup yields CDR1 SGHNT and CDR2 YENEEA. The CDR3 length is 17 residues. The trim removed 3 bases at V and 0 bases at J, leaving 2 bases unmatched. The CDR3 sequence is CASSFGLAGDSYNEQFF. CDR3 nucleotides: TGTGCCAGCAGCTTCGGACTAGCGGGAGACTCCTACAATGAGCAGTTCTTC.

This rearrangement joins TRBV15 to TRBJ2-7; a weak D match, TRBD2 (5 bases). This CDR3 contains 17 residues. V lost 3 bases and J 0 bases, leaving 18 bases between the germline ends. Germline V gene data show CDR1 as LNHNV and CDR2 as YYDKDF (reference sequence). CDR3 region: CATSRGERRRSSYEQYF. The CDR3 DNA reads as TGTGCCACCAGCAGGGGAGAACGGCGGCGGAGCTCCTACGAGCAGTACTTC.

The V gene is TRBV5-1, the J gene TRBJ1-1, with TRBD1 as a possible D gene (6 bases). The CDR3 runs to 14 residues. V lost 1 base and J lost 4, with 11 bases in between. The germline CDR1 and CDR2 sequences are SGHRS and YFSETQ. The CDR3 loop reads CASSLTGAVTEAFF. CDR3 sequence (DNA): TGCGCCAGCAGCTTGACGGGGGCAGTCACTGAAGCTTTCTTT.

The CDR3 loop reads CASSGRANTGELFF. The DNA of the CDR3 is TGTGCCAGTTCCGGCAGGGCGAACACCGGGGAGCTGTTTTTT. The rearrangement joins TRBV19 to TRBJ2-2; tentatively, D is TRBD1 (5 bases). V lost 8 bases and J lost 0, with 10 bases in between. Germline values: CDR1 LNHDA, CDR2 SQIVND (reference sequence). This CDR3 contains 14 residues.

The chain carries TRBV16 and TRBJ1-4, with D uncertain. V lost 4 bases and J lost 0, with 12 bases in between. CDR3 length: 16 amino acids. Germline V gives CDR1 KGHSY, CDR2 FQNENV. CDR3 sequence reads: CASSLTRGATNEKLFF. CDR3 bases: TGTGCCAGCAGCCTTACACGGGGTGCAACTAATGAAAAACTGTTTTTT.

V usage is TRBV4-1 and J usage is TRBJ1-2; D may be TRBD1 (5 bases). The germline V gene encodes CDR1 MGHRA and CDR2 YSYEKL. The V and J ends lost 5 bases and 8 bases respectively, with 12 bases between them. The CDR3 totals 12 residues. As DNA, the CDR3 is TGCGCCAGCAGCGGCGGGGGGTGGGGCTACACCTTC. It yields the protein CASSGGGWGYTF.

This chain connects TRBV28 to TRBJ2-1, with 8 bases that match TRBD2. CDR3 length: 13 residues. Germline V gene data show CDR1 as MDHEN and CDR2 as SYDVKM. Losses at the gene ends were 7 bases for V and 8 bases for J; bases not matched to a gene: 7. DNA of the CDR3: TGTGCCAGCATTAGCGGGGATATTTATGAGCAGTTCTTC. Protein: CASISGDIYEQFF.

This clone has just a few counts. This chain connects TRBV5-4 to TRBJ2-3, with D uncertain. Deletions cut 4 bases from V and 8 bases from J, with 20 bases between. CDR3 length: 15 residues. The germline V gene encodes CDR1 SGHNT and CDR2 YYREEE (reference sequence). CDR3 nucleotides: TGTGCCAGCAGCCCGTCCAGACCTGATCGCGGTACGCAGTATTTT. Its protein is CASSPSRPDRGTQYF.

The rearrangement links TRBV7-9 to TRBJ2-1; 8 nucleotides line up with TRBD2. The CDR3 runs 16 residues. Germline V gene sequence: CDR1 SEHNR, CDR2 FQNEAQ (reference sequence). J gave up 3 bases and V 5 bases, and 9 bases lay outside the gene matches. This chain's CDR3 is CASSPISGSIYNEQFF. For the CDR3, the DNA is TGTGCCAGCAGCCCAATCAGCGGGAGCATCTACAATGAGCAGTTCTTC.

This clone appeared a single time. This rearrangement joins TRBV30 to TRBJ2-5; D is perhaps TRBD1 or TRBD2 (7 bases each). CDR1 GTSNPN and CDR2 SVGIG come from the germline V gene (reference sequence). The CDR3 extends over 15 amino acids. V lost 2 bases to trimming and J lost 0 bases, with 13 bases between them. Here the CDR3 reads CAWSLRGGYQETQYF. For the CDR3, the DNA is TGTGCCTGGAGTCTCAGGGGGGGGTACCAAGAGACCCAGTACTTC.

This clone occurred once. CDR3 protein: CSLGTSGTYNEQFF. CDR3 DNA sequence: TGCAGCCTGGGGACTAGCGGGACTTACAATGAGCAGTTCTTC. This chain links TRBV29-1 with TRBJ2-1, with 13 nucleotides matching TRBD2. The CDR3 consists of 14 residues. Germline CDR1 SQVTM, CDR2 ANQGSEA. Trimming cost V 8 bases and J 4 bases; bases outside gene matches: 5.

With regard to this clone: The sample contains more than one DNA sequence encoding this CDR3. The V and J genes are TRBV15 and TRBJ1-2, with D possibly matching TRBD1 (5 bases). Trimming stripped 0 bases from V and 2 bases from J, with 7 bases between. The length of the CDR3 is 14 residues. CDR1 and CDR2 from the germline V gene are LNHNV and YYDKDF (reference sequence). CDR3 protein: CATSRDRGNYGYTF. DNA for the CDR3: TGTGCCACCAGCAGAGATCGGGGGAACTATGGCTACACCTTC.

The chain joins TRBV6-1 to TRBJ2-7; a possible D gene is TRBD2 (5 bases). V was pared by 2 bases and J by 3 bases, with 20 bases between. CDR3 length: 17 amino acids. In germline, CDR1 is MNHNS, CDR2 SASEGT. CDR3 loop: CASSESGGGTKLYEQYV. Written as DNA, the CDR3 is TGTGCCAGCAGTGAATCCGGTGGAGGCACTAAGCTCTACGAGCAGTACGTC.

CDR3: CASSYGLVGAYEQYF. CDR3 DNA sequence: TGTGCCAGCAGTTACGGTTTAGTGGGGGCCTACGAGCAGTACTTC. The chain links TRBV6-5 to TRBJ2-7, with D tentatively TRBD1 or TRBD2 (5 bases each). Germline loops: CDR1 MNHEY, CDR2 SVGAGI. V lost 2 bases and J 2 bases, leaving 13 bases between the germline ends. The CDR3 runs to 15 residues.

The chain recombines TRBV7-9 with TRBJ1-6; TRBD1 agrees at 8 bases. J lost 11 bases, V lost 4 bases, and 4 bases had no gene match. Germline CDR1 and CDR2: SEHNR and FQNEAQ (reference sequence). This CDR3 comprises 13 residues. The CDR3 nucleotides read TGTGCCAGCAGCTCAGGGGGACAGGCACCCCTCCACTTT. It yields the protein CASSSGGQAPLHF.

This rearrangement joins TRBV14 to TRBJ1-4; D unclear. Per the germline V gene, CDR1 is SGHDN and CDR2 is FVKESK. The CDR3 totals 12 residues. Trimming removed 1 base at V and 12 bases at J, with 9 bases between. CDR3 coding DNA: TGTGCCAGCAGCCAAGTGGTCCGGGAACTGTTTTTT. Its protein product is CASSQVVRELFF.

The J gene is TRBJ2-3, the V gene TRBV19; possibly TRBD1 or TRBD2 for D (5 bases each). V lost 7 bases, J lost 7 bases, and 9 bases lay in between. The CDR3 is 11 residues long. The germline V gene encodes CDR1 LNHDA and CDR2 SQIVND (reference sequence). CDR3 DNA: TGTGCCAGTATCACGGGGCATACGCAGTATTTT. As protein: CASITGHTQYF.

This chain links TRBV30 with TRBJ2-2; 11 bases are shared with TRBD2. CDR1 and CDR2 (germline): GTSNPN, SVGIG (reference sequence). The CDR3 has 16 residues. J was trimmed by 3 bases and V by 4 bases; bases with no gene match: 7. As DNA, the CDR3 is TGTGCCTGGACCTCACTAGCGGGAGCGTACACCGGGGAGCTGTTTTTT. It yields the protein CAWTSLAGAYTGELFF. The full variable domain, its missing parts supplied by reference TRBV30 and TRBJ2-2, is SQTIHQWPATLVQPVGSPLSLECTVEGTSNPNLYWYRQAAGRGLQLLFYSVGIGQISSEVPQNLSASRPQDRQFILSSKKLLLSDSGFYLCAWTSLAGAYTGELFFGEGSRLTVL.

The genes are TRBV7-9 and TRBJ2-1; 7 bases map to TRBD2. From germline, CDR1 is SEHNR and CDR2 FQNEAQ (reference sequence). Losses at the gene ends were 3 bases for V and 3 bases for J; bases not matched to a gene: 5. CDR3 length: 15 amino acids. The CDR3 bases are TGTGCCAGCAGCTTTGATCGCGGGAGCTACAATGAGCAGTTCTTC. This codes for CASSFDRGSYNEQFF.

This sequence joins TRBV7-3 and TRBJ2-3, with D uncertain. The CDR3 totals 14 residues. CDR1 is SGHTA, CDR2 FQGTGA, per germline. V was pared by 5 bases and J by 1 base, with 10 bases between. DNA of the CDR3: TGTGCCAGCAGCCGGAACCCGGGCACAGATACGCAGTATTTT. It translates to CASSRNPGTDTQYF.

The V and J genes are TRBV5-1 and TRBJ1-2, with D perhaps matching TRBD1 (5 bases). Germline CDR1 SGHRS, CDR2 YFSETQ. The CDR3 runs to 13 residues. Between the trimmed V and J ends, which lost 2 bases and 2 bases, there was a span of 7 bases. The CDR3 is CASSFDRNYGYTF. The CDR3 coding sequence is TGCGCCAGCAGCTTTGACAGAAACTATGGCTACACCTTC.

The chain has TRBV5-1 and TRBJ2-7, with D perhaps matching TRBD2 (6 bases). V lost 3 bases and J 0 bases, leaving 7 bases between the germline ends. This CDR3 has 13 residues. Germline values: CDR1 SGHRS, CDR2 YFSETQ. The CDR3 reads CASSSDYSYEQYF. DNA for the CDR3: TGCGCCAGCAGCTCGGACTACTCCTACGAGCAGTACTTC.

V and J are TRBV2 and TRBJ1-2; D uncertain. The CDR3 consists of 14 residues. V was trimmed by 10 bases and J by 3 bases, leaving 18 bases between them. The V gene's germline CDR1 is SNHLY and CDR2 FYNNEI. CDR3 protein: CATKYFSGDYGYTF. The CDR3 DNA reads as TGTGCCACCAAATACTTTTCAGGTGACTATGGCTACACCTTC.

V gene TRBV29-1 combines with J gene TRBJ2-7; 8 nucleotides match TRBD1. With 3 bases clipped from V and 4 bases from J, the junction kept 8 bases outside the gene matches. Per germline, CDR1 SQVTM and CDR2 ANQGSEA. The CDR3 has 14 residues. The CDR3 nucleotides read TGCAGCGTTGATCTGGGGACAGGACCATACGAGCAGTACTTC. As protein: CSVDLGTGPYEQYF.

Regarding this clone: The same CDR3 arises from other DNA sequences in this sample as well. The chain uses TRBV30 and TRBJ1-2, with 7 bases matching TRBD1. Unmatched junction bases numbered 4, after V lost 2 bases and J lost 4 bases. Germline values: CDR1 GTSNPN, CDR2 SVGIG (reference sequence). CDR3 size: 13 residues. The CDR3 nucleotides read TGTGCCTGGAGTCCCGGGACAGCCTATGGCTACACCTTC. Its translation: CAWSPGTAYGYTF.

This clone was seen a single time. The chain carries TRBV2 and TRBJ2-4; 8 bases are a match to TRBD1. With 7 bases clipped from V and 7 bases from J, the junction kept 6 bases outside the gene matches. The CDR3 sequence is 13 residues long. Germline assignment: CDR1 SNHLY and CDR2 FYNNEI. The chain's CDR3 is CASKGTGGNIQYF. CDR3 nucleotide sequence: TGTGCCAGCAAGGGGACAGGAGGGAACATTCAGTACTTC. Full variable domain (remainder filled in from reference TRBV2 and TRBJ2-4): EPEVTQTPSHQVTQMGQEVILRCVPISNHLYFYWYRQILGQKVEFLVSFYNNEISEKSEIFDDQFSVERPDGSNFTLKIRSTKLEDSAMYFCASKGTGGNIQYFGAGTRLSVL.